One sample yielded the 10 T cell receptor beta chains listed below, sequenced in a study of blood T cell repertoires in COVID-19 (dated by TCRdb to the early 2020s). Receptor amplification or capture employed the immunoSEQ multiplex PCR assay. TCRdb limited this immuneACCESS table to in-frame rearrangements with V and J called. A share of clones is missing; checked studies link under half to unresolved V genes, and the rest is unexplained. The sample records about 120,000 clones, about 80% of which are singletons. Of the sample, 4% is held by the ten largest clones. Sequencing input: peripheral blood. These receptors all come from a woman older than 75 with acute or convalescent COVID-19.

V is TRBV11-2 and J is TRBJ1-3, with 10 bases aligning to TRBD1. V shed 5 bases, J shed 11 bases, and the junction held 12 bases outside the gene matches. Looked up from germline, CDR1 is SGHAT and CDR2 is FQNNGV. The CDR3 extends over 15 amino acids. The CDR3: CASSVTGTGAGAIYF. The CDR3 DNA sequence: TGTGCCAGCAGCGTGACCGGGACAGGGGCCGGCGCCATATATTTT.

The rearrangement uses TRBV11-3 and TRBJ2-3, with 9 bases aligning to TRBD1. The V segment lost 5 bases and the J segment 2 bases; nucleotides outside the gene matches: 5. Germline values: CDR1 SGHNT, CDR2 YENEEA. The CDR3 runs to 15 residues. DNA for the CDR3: TGTGCCAGCAGCGCAACAGGGGGCGACACAGATACGCAGTATTTT. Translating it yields CASSATGGDTDTQYF.

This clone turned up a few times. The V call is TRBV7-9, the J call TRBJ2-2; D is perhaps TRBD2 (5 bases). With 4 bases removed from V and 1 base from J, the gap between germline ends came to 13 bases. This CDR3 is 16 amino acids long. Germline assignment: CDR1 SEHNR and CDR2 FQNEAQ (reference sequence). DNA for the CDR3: TGTGCCAGCAGCTCCGAGGGCAGCCGGAACACCGGGGAGCTGTTTTTT. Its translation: CASSSEGSRNTGELFF.

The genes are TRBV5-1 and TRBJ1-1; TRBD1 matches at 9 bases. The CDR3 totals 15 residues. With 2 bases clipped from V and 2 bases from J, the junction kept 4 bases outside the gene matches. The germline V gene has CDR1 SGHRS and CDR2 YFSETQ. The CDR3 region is CASSLQGATNTEAFF. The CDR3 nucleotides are TGCGCCAGCAGCTTACAGGGGGCGACTAACACTGAAGCTTTCTTT.

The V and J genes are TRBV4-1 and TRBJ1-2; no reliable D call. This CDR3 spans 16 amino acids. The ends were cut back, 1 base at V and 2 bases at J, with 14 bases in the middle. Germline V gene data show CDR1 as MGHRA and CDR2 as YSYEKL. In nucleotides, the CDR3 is TGCGCCAGCAGCCAAGGTCTAGCGGGATCCAACTATGGCTACACCTTC. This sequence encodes CASSQGLAGSNYGYTF.

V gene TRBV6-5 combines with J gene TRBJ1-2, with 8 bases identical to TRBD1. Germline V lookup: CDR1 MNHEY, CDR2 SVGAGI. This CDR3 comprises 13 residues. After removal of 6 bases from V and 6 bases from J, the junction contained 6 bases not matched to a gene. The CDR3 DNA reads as TGTGCCAGCAGAAGGACAGGGCAAAATGGCTACACCTTC. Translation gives CASRRTGQNGYTF.

The CDR3 coding sequence is TGCGCCAGCAGCCAAGATGTCCCCTTACTAGCGGCGCAGTTCTTC. Its translation: CASSQDVPLLAAQFF. The chain uses TRBV4-1 and TRBJ2-1, with TRBD2 matching 8 bases. Germline V lookup: CDR1 MGHRA, CDR2 YSYEKL. The trim removed 0 bases at V and 12 bases at J, leaving 10 bases unmatched. CDR3 length equals 15 residues.

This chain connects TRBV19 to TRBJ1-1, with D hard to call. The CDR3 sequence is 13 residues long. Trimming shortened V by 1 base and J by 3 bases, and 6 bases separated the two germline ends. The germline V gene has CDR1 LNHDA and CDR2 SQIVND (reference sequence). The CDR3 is CASSIAEDTEAFF. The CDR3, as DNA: TGTGCCAGTAGTATAGCAGAGGACACTGAAGCTTTCTTT. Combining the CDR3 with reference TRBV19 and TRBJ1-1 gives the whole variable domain DGGITQSPKYLFRKEGQNVTLSCEQNLNHDAMYWYRQDPGQGLRLIYYSQIVNDFQKGDIAEGYSVSREKKESFPLTVTSAQKNPTAFYLCASSIAEDTEAFFGQGTRLTVV.

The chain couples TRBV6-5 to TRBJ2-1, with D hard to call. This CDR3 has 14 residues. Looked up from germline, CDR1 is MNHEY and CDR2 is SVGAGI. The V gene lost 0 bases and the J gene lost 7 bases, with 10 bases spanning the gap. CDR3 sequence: CASSYSEVRNEQFF. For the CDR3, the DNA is TGTGCCAGCAGTTACTCCGAGGTACGGAATGAGCAGTTCTTC.

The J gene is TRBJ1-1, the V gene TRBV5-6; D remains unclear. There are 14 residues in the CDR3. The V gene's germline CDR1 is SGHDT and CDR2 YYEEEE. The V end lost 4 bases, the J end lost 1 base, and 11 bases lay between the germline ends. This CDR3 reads CASSREIWNTEAFF. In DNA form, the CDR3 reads TGTGCCAGCAGCCGTGAGATATGGAACACTGAAGCTTTCTTT.